This TCR beta chain was retrieved from a study of blood T cell repertoires in COVID-19. At the level of the study: Donors in the United States, Italy and Spain gave samples during acute or convalescent COVID-19.

Libraries were prepared by immunoSEQ multiplex PCR; TCRdb keeps only in-frame clonotypes and omits some of them. The sample consists of around 180,000 clones, 70% to 85% of them appearing once. The CDR3 is 15 residues long. Trimming cost V 5 bases and J 2 bases; bases outside gene matches: 8. The V gene's germline CDR1 is MNHNS and CDR2 SASEGT. Comments on this clone: Other nucleotide sequences from this sample produce the same CDR3.

The receptor was isolated from a woman between 25 and 40 years old with acute or convalescent COVID-19. J is TRBJ2-7 and V is TRBV6-1; 8 bases line up with TRBD1. Sequencing was performed on peripheral blood. CDR3 nucleotide sequence: TGTGCCAGCAGTTCTTCCGGGACAGGTCCCTACGAGCAGTACTTC. It translates to CASSSSGTGPYEQYF.